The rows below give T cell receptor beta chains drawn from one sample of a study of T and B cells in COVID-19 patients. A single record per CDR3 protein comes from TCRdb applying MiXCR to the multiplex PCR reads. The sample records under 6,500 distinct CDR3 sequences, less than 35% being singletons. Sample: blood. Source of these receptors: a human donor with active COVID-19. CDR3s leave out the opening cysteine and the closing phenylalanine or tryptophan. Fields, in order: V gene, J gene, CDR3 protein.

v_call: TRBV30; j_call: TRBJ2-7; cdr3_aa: AWRTSGTYEQY
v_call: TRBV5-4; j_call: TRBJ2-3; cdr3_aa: ASSLGTGPTDTQY
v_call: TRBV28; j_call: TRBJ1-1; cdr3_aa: ASSRRQGRAF
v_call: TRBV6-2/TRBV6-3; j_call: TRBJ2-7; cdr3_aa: ASSYGVISGEQY
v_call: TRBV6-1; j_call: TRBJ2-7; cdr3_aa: AAGPRGGRNEQY
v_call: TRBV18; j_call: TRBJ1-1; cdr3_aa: ASSPRGQNTEAF
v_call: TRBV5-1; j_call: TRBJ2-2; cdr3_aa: ASSRAATTDTGELF
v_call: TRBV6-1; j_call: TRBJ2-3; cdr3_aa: ASSAEGGRIDTQY
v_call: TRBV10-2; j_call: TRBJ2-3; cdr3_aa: ASSHPRALKDTQY
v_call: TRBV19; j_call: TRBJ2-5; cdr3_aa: ASSSTWGGQTQY
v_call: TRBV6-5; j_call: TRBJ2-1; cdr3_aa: ASCQPDRANEQF
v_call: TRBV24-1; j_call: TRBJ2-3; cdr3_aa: ATSDLAGGRGFTDTQY
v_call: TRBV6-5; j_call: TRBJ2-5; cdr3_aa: ASSPRDGRQETQY
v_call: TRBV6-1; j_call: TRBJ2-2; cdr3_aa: ASSAQGVGGELF
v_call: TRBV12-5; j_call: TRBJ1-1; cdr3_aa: ASALRGVETEAF
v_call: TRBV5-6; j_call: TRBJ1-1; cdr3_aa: ASSPRGMNTEAF
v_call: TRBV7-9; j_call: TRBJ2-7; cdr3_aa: ASSLSGGAYEQY
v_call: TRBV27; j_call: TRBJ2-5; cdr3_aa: ASSFMRGQETQY
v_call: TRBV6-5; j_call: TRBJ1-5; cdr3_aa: ASSYSRGRAAPQH
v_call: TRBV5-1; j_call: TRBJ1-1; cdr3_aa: ASSSGQGVEAF
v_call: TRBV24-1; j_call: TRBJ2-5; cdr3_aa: ATSPTGEVQETQY
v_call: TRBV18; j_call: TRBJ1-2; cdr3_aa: ASSPDYGYGYT
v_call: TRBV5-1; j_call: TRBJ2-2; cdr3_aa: ASSASGTSTGELF
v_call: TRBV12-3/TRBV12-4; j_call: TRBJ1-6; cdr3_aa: ASSPVNRGSPLH
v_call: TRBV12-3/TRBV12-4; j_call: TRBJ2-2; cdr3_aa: ASGLVLARG
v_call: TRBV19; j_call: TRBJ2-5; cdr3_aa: ASTMHGTQYQETQY
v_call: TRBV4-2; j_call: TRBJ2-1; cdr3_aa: ASSQDVIGASGSSNEQF
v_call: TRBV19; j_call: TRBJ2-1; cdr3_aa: ASGYIGGRGNEQF
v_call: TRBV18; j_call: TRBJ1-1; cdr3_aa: ASSADSMNTEAF
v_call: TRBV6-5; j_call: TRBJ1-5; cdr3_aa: ASRTSGGDQPQH
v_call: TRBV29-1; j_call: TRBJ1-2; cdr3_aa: SVERQGVGYT
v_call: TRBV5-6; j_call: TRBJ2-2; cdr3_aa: ASSLGRGTGELF
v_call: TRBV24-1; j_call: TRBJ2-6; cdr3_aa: ATNPNRGTGGTGANVLT
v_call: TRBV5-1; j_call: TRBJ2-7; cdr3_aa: ASSSGTSGRYEQY